One and the same sample provided the 32 T cell receptor beta chains below, sequenced in a study of blood T cell repertoires in COVID-19. Libraries were prepared by immunoSEQ multiplex PCR; TCRdb keeps only in-frame clonotypes and omits some of them. Among 200,000 to 300,000 clones listed, 88% were seen once. Sequenced sample: peripheral blood. The receptors come from a man in his sixties who had recovered from COVID-19.

This sequence joins TRBV6-5 and TRBJ1-5; D might be TRBD1 (5 bases). The CDR3 totals 14 residues. Between the trimmed V and J ends, which lost 0 bases and 7 bases, there was a span of 10 bases. Germline V gene sequence: CDR1 MNHEY, CDR2 SVGAGI. The CDR3 DNA sequence: TGTGCCAGCAGTTACTCCGCTGGGGCCCAGCCCCAGCATTTT. Protein product: CASSYSAGAQPQHF.

This clone has just one count. This CDR3 is CASTRARDTEAFF. The DNA of the CDR3 is TGTGCCAGCACCCGAGCTCGGGACACTGAAGCTTTCTTT. The chain uses TRBV12-3 or TRBV12-4 and TRBJ1-1; D unresolved. The V end was cut by 7 bases, the J end by 3 bases, with 12 bases between. The CDR3 contains 13 residues.

The chain couples TRBV5-4 to TRBJ1-6; D is possibly TRBD1 (6 bases). CDR1 SGHNT and CDR2 YYREEE come from the germline V gene (reference sequence). V lost 2 bases, J lost 15 bases, and 21 bases lay in between. This CDR3 comprises 15 residues. In nucleotides, the CDR3 is TGTGCCAGCAGCTTTGGATTGGGGGGGGCCGGGAACCTCCACTTT. It encodes CASSFGLGGAGNLHF.

The V call is TRBV27, the J call TRBJ2-3; 11 nucleotides agree with TRBD2. There are 19 residues in the CDR3. The V gene's germline CDR1 is MNHEY and CDR2 SMNVEV (reference sequence). The J segment lost 0 bases and the V segment lost 2 bases, leaving 10 bases of the junction unmatched. Written as DNA, the CDR3 is TGTGCCAGCAGTTTAAGTCTGACTCGACTAGCGGGGAGCACAGATACGCAGTATTTT. It yields the protein CASSLSLTRLAGSTDTQYF.

The chain carries TRBV5-1 and TRBJ1-2; 8 positions agree with TRBD1. Germline loops: CDR1 SGHRS, CDR2 YFSETQ. The CDR3 consists of 15 residues. The V segment lost 4 bases and the J segment 2 bases; nucleotides outside the gene matches: 7. CDR3 bases: TGCGCCAGCAGCCCACCAGGGGGCACCAACTATGGCTACACCTTC. Amino acid sequence: CASSPPGGTNYGYTF.

This clone was picked up one time. The gene calls are TRBV19 and TRBJ1-6; no firm D call. This CDR3 has 13 residues. Looked up from germline, CDR1 is LNHDA and CDR2 is SQIVND (reference sequence). Deletions cut 1 base from V and 9 bases from J, with 7 bases between. In nucleotides, the CDR3 is TGTGCCAGTAGTATAGCCAGCGGTTCACCCCTCCACTTT. This codes for CASSIASGSPLHF.

This CDR3 is CASSPSTGREKLFF. The CDR3 bases are TGTGCCAGCTCACCTAGCACCGGGAGGGAAAAACTGTTTTTT. The chain joins TRBV18 to TRBJ1-4; D gene ambiguous. V shed 3 bases and J shed 8 bases, with 13 bases lying between them. This CDR3 is 14 amino acids long. Germline CDR1 is KGHSH and CDR2 is LQKENI. Filled out from reference TRBV18 and TRBJ1-4, the complete variable domain reads NAGVMQNPRHLVRRRGQEARLRCSPMKGHSHVYWYRQLPEEGLKFMVYLQKENIIDESGMPKERFSAEFPKEGPSILRIQQVVRGDSAAYFCASSPSTGREKLFFGSGTQLSVL.

V and J are TRBV9 and TRBJ2-6; maybe TRBD2 (5 bases). Per the germline V gene, CDR1 is SGDLS and CDR2 is YYNGEE. The CDR3 is made up of 18 amino acids. Trimming took off 0 bases at V and 1 base at J, with 14 bases between the two ends. The CDR3 protein is CASSVVRVSGSGANVLTF. CDR3 DNA sequence: TGTGCCAGCAGCGTAGTGAGGGTCAGTGGTTCTGGGGCCAACGTCCTGACTTTC.

V and J are TRBV5-6 and TRBJ1-1; D is ambiguous. CDR1 and CDR2 from the germline V gene are SGHDT and YYEEEE. Trimming took off 0 bases at V and 1 base at J, with 7 bases between the two ends. The CDR3 runs 14 residues. The CDR3 sequence is CASSLVPGNTEAFF. The CDR3 DNA follows: TGTGCCAGCAGCTTGGTGCCGGGGAACACTGAAGCTTTCTTT.

This clone came up a few times. The chain carries TRBV9 and TRBJ2-3, with 8 bases fitting TRBD2. Unmatched junction bases numbered 9, after V lost 5 bases and J lost 4 bases. The CDR3 spans 15 residues. Germline V gene lookup returns CDR1 SGDLS and CDR2 YYNGEE. Here the CDR3 reads CASSPEGRGADTQYF. The CDR3 nucleotides read TGTGCCAGCAGTCCAGAGGGGCGGGGGGCAGATACGCAGTATTTT.

Points on this clone: The same CDR3 also results from other DNA sequences found in this sample. The chain carries TRBV7-2 and TRBJ1-1, with 7 bases that match TRBD1. CDR1 is SGHTA, CDR2 FQGNSA, per germline. The CDR3 sequence is 15 residues long. The V gene end was trimmed by 2 bases and the J gene end by 0 bases; junction bases not matched to a gene: 3. CDR3 in amino acids: CASSLRQGLNTEAFF. In nucleotides, the CDR3 is TGTGCCAGCAGCTTAAGACAGGGTTTGAACACTGAAGCTTTCTTT.

The V gene is TRBV5-4, the J gene TRBJ1-2; 7 positions match TRBD1. V lost 5 bases, J lost 3 bases, and 4 bases stayed unmatched. The CDR3 has 13 residues. CDR1 SGHNT and CDR2 YYREEE come from the germline V gene (reference sequence). The CDR3 here is CASRVQGHYGYTF. The CDR3 bases are TGTGCCAGCAGGGTACAGGGGCACTATGGCTACACCTTC.

CDR3 sequence (DNA): TGTGCCTGGAGTGCCACCCATCAGGGAATTAATGAAAAACTGTTTTTT. The encoded protein is CAWSATHQGINEKLFF. The rearrangement joins TRBV30 to TRBJ1-4; possible D gene TRBD1, 5 bases. This CDR3 is built from 16 residues. Germline lookup yields CDR1 GTSNPN and CDR2 SVGIG (reference sequence). Deletions cut 1 base from V and 4 bases from J, with 16 bases between.

This rearrangement joins TRBV30 to TRBJ1-6, with TRBD1 matching over 7 bases. Losses at the gene ends were 7 bases for V and 6 bases for J; bases not matched to a gene: 9. Germline loops: CDR1 GTSNPN, CDR2 SVGIG (reference sequence). The CDR3 is 14 residues long. The CDR3 DNA sequence: TGTGCCTCTTCTCGACAGGGAACTAATTCACCCCTCCACTTT. Its translation is CASSRQGTNSPLHF.

The rearrangement joins TRBV2 to TRBJ2-3; 13 bases line up with TRBD2. The CDR3 sequence is 18 residues long. V was clipped by 6 bases and J by 0 bases; unmatched bases: 9. CDR1 is SNHLY and CDR2 is FYNNEI in the germline V gene. Here the CDR3 reads CASSGLAGAFTSTDTQYF. The CDR3 region has the DNA TGTGCCAGCAGCGGACTAGCGGGGGCCTTCACTAGCACAGATACGCAGTATTTT.

The V call is TRBV11-2, the J call TRBJ1-5, with D possibly being TRBD1 (5 bases). Trimming removed 5 bases from V and 2 bases from J, with 13 bases in between. This CDR3 is built from 15 residues. CDR1 is SGHAT, CDR2 FQNNGV, per germline. The CDR3 DNA reads as TGTGCCAGCAGCCTGAATCCGGGGGGCAATCAGCCCCAGCATTTT. This sequence encodes CASSLNPGGNQPQHF.

The chain links TRBV7-9 to TRBJ1-5; a weak D match, TRBD1 (5 bases). The CDR3 length is 13 residues. Germline-derived CDR1 and CDR2 are SEHNR and FQNEAQ (reference sequence). V dropped 3 bases and J dropped 7 bases, with 10 bases sitting between them. Written as DNA, the CDR3 is TGTGCCAGCAGCTTGCAGGGAAGCCAGCCCCAGCATTTT. It yields the protein CASSLQGSQPQHF. The whole variable domain, filled in from reference TRBV7-9 and TRBJ1-5, reads DTGVSQNPRHKITKRGQNVTFRCDPISEHNRLYWYRQTLGQGPEFLTYFQNEAQLEKSRLLSDRFSAERPKGSFSTLEIQRTEQGDSAMYLCASSLQGSQPQHFGDGTRLSIL.

This sequence joins TRBV6-5 and TRBJ2-3; D ambiguous. Germline V gene lookup returns CDR1 MNHEY and CDR2 SVGAGI. Trimming pared 6 bases from V and 0 bases from J, leaving 10 bases between. The CDR3 contains 14 residues. In DNA form, the CDR3 reads TGTGCCAGCAGCCCGCGGAAAAGCACAGATACGCAGTATTTT. Amino acid sequence: CASSPRKSTDTQYF.

The chain is built from TRBV5-5 and TRBJ2-5, with 10 bases fitting TRBD2. CDR3 length: 20 amino acids. The V gene end was trimmed by 6 bases and the J gene end by 0 bases; junction bases not matched to a gene: 20. CDR1 is SGHKS, CDR2 YYEKEE, per germline (reference sequence). The DNA for the CDR3 is TGTGCCAGCATGCGGTGGCAGACGAGACTAGCGGGTCCGAACCAAGAGACCCAGTACTTC. Amino acid sequence: CASMRWQTRLAGPNQETQYF.

CDR3 region: CASSQENVRSYGYTF. For the CDR3, the DNA is TGTGCCAGCAGCCAAGAAAACGTCCGGTCTTATGGCTACACCTTC. J is TRBJ1-2 and V is TRBV3-1 (or the pseudogene TRBV3-2), with D unclear. The CDR3 is made up of 15 amino acids. Deletions cut 0 bases from V and 5 bases from J, with 13 bases between. Germline CDR1 and CDR2: LGHDT and YNNKEL (reference sequence).

The chain links TRBV19 to TRBJ1-3; maybe TRBD1 (6 bases). CDR1 and CDR2 (germline): LNHDA, SQIVND (reference sequence). The CDR3 consists of 14 residues. V lost 5 bases to trimming and J lost 0 bases, with 8 bases between them. CDR3 bases: TGTGCCAGTAGTGCGACAGGCTCTGGAAACACCATATATTTT. Protein sequence: CASSATGSGNTIYF.

This rearrangement joins TRBV3-1 (or the pseudogene TRBV3-2) to TRBJ2-3; maybe TRBD2 (7 bases). Germline V gene lookup returns CDR1 LGHDT and CDR2 YNNKEL (reference sequence). Between the trimmed V and J ends, which lost 2 bases and 4 bases, there was a span of 25 bases. The length of the CDR3 is 19 residues. CDR3 in DNA: TGTGCCAGCAGCCAACTTCCCTTAGCTGGGGGGGGCCCCTCAGATACGCAGTATTTT. Encoded protein: CASSQLPLAGGGPSDTQYF.

CDR3 DNA: TGTGCCAGCTCACCACCCCGGGACAGGGAACCCGGGTCGGAGCAGTACTTC. This sequence encodes CASSPPRDREPGSEQYF. The chain carries TRBV18 and TRBJ2-7; 9 nucleotides agree with TRBD1. Germline V gene sequence: CDR1 KGHSH, CDR2 LQKENI. J was trimmed by 7 bases and V by 0 bases; bases with no gene match: 13. The CDR3 loop spans 17 amino acids.

The rearrangement joins TRBV11-2 to TRBJ1-2, with 7 nucleotides matching TRBD1. This CDR3 comprises 16 residues. The germline V gene has CDR1 SGHAT and CDR2 FQNNGV. The V and J ends lost 3 bases and 5 bases, in that order; junction bases with no gene match: 12. The CDR3, as DNA: TGTGCCAGCAGCTTGGGGTACACAGGGGACGGATATGGCTACACCTTC. Amino acids: CASSLGYTGDGYGYTF.

V usage is TRBV6-2 or TRBV6-3 and J usage is TRBJ2-5; 8 bases agree with TRBD2. Germline V lookup: CDR1 MNHEY, CDR2 SVGEGT. The V and J ends lost 5 bases and 5 bases, in that order; junction bases with no gene match: 7. The CDR3 length is 14 residues. CDR3 protein: CASSLTGGPETQYF. CDR3 DNA sequence: TGTGCCAGCAGTCTTACGGGGGGGCCGGAGACCCAGTACTTC.

The chain recombines TRBV9 with TRBJ2-3; 7 bases are a match to TRBD1. The CDR3 is made up of 16 amino acids. V was pared by 2 bases and J by 5 bases, with 11 bases of the junction left unmatched. Germline values: CDR1 SGDLS, CDR2 YYNGEE. The CDR3 protein is CASSVGEGRGLDTQYF. The CDR3, as DNA: TGTGCCAGCAGCGTGGGCGAGGGCAGGGGGTTAGATACGCAGTATTTT.

The rearrangement uses TRBV3-1 (or the pseudogene TRBV3-2) and TRBJ2-1; possibly TRBD1 for D (5 bases). The V and J ends lost 2 bases and 1 base respectively, with 9 bases between them. Germline V gene lookup returns CDR1 LGHDT and CDR2 YNNKEL (reference sequence). The CDR3 has 15 residues. The CDR3 reads CASSQLTGSYNEQFF. The DNA for the CDR3 is TGTGCCAGCAGCCAACTAACAGGTTCCTACAATGAGCAGTTCTTC.

This clone was detected a few times. Here the CDR3 reads CASSIVDSPNNEQFF. For the CDR3, the DNA is TGTGCCAGTAGTATCGTAGACTCCCCAAACAATGAGCAGTTCTTC. This chain links TRBV19 with TRBJ2-1; D unresolved. This CDR3 comprises 15 residues. V lost 3 bases and J 5 bases, leaving 14 bases between the germline ends. Germline CDR1 is LNHDA and CDR2 is SQIVND (reference sequence). Full variable domain (outside the CDR3, taken from reference TRBV19 and TRBJ2-1): DGGITQSPKYLFRKEGQNVTLSCEQNLNHDAMYWYRQDPGQGLRLIYYSQIVNDFQKGDIAEGYSVSREKKESFPLTVTSAQKNPTAFYLCASSIVDSPNNEQFFGPGTRLTVL.

This clone appeared a single time. In nucleotides, the CDR3 is TGTGCCAGCAGCAACGCCAGAAGACACCAACTGAGCACAGATACGCAGTATTTT. Translating gives CASSNARRHQLSTDTQYF. V gene TRBV21-1 combines with J gene TRBJ2-3; TRBD1 is the table's D call and was not checked against the DNA. TRBV21-1 counts as a pseudogene. CDR3 length equals 18 residues.

The rearrangement uses TRBV5-1 and TRBJ2-3, with TRBD1 identical over 8 bases. The CDR3 runs 15 residues. Germline-derived CDR1 and CDR2 are SGHRS and YFSETQ. V shed 5 bases and J 4 bases; nucleotides not matched to a gene: 9. The CDR3 coding sequence is TGCGCCAGCAGTTCTAGACAGGGGAGTCCAGATACGCAGTATTTT. This gives the protein CASSSRQGSPDTQYF.

V usage is TRBV6-5 and J usage is TRBJ2-7, with 9 bases matching TRBD1. Germline V lookup: CDR1 MNHEY, CDR2 SVGAGI. Trimming at V came to 6 bases and at J to 3 bases, leaving 6 bases not matched to a gene. The CDR3 runs 14 residues. CDR3: CASRSDRGYYEQYF. CDR3 coding DNA: TGTGCCAGCAGATCGGACAGGGGCTACTACGAGCAGTACTTC.

The V call is TRBV24-1, the J call TRBJ2-3; 8 nucleotides agree with TRBD1. V was clipped by 3 bases and J by 2 bases; unmatched bases: 3. This CDR3 is built from 15 residues. Germline V lookup: CDR1 KGHDR, CDR2 SFDVKD. CDR3 residues: CATSDPGQATDTQYF. The CDR3, as DNA: TGTGCCACCAGTGATCCGGGACAGGCCACAGATACGCAGTATTTT.